This T cell receptor (beta chain) was sequenced for a study of shared clonotypes between healthy human individuals. Whole-study results and caveats: Clonotypes shared by all four sorted-subset donors had higher generation probabilities than non-shared clonotypes.

Naive CD45RA+ and memory CD45RA-negative subsets were split from CD4+ cells. Germline values: CDR1 KGHSH, CDR2 LQKENI. There are 16 residues in the CDR3. J lost 1 base, V lost 1 base, and 6 bases had no gene match. Details on this clone: The antigen is undetermined.

The genomic DNA of each subset was split evenly across several immunoSEQ plates. Sequencing was performed with immunoSEQ multiplex PCR; in TCRdb, only in-frame clones are kept and a portion is missing. The data contain approximately 1,000,000 clones, 70% to 80% of them seen just once; the ten biggest clones take up around 0.47%. Material: memory CD4+ T cells from PBMCs. Subset reported: CD45RA-negative fraction. V and J are TRBV18 and TRBJ2-7, with TRBD1 matching 8 bases. The sequence was collected from a man aged 18 to 29 in good health. Some clones in this sample may be carry-over from other donors' samples. Written as DNA, the CDR3 is TGTGCCAGCTCACCACGGACGGACAGGGAATCCTACGAGCAGTACTTC. This encodes CASSPRTDRESYEQYF.